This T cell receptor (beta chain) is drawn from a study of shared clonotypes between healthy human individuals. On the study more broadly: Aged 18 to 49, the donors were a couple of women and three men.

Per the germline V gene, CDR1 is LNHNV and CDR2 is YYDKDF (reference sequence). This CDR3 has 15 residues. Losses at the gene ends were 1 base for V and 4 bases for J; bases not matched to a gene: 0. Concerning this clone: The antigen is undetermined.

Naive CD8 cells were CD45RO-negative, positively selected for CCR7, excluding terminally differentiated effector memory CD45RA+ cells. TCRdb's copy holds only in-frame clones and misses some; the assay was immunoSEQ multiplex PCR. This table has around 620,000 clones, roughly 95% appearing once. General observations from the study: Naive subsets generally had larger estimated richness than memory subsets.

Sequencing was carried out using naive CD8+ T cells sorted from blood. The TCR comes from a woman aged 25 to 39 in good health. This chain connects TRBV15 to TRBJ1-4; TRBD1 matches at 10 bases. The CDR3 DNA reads TGTGCCACCAGCAGAGGGGACAGGGGTAATGAAAAACTGTTTTTT. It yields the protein CATSRGDRGNEKLFF. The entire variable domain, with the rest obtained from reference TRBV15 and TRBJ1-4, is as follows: DAMVIQNPRYQVTQFGKPVTLSCSQTLNHNVMYWYQQKSSQAPKLLFHYYDKDFNNEADTPDNFQSRRPNTSFCFLDIRSPGLGDTAMYLCATSRGDRGNEKLFFGSGTQLSVL.